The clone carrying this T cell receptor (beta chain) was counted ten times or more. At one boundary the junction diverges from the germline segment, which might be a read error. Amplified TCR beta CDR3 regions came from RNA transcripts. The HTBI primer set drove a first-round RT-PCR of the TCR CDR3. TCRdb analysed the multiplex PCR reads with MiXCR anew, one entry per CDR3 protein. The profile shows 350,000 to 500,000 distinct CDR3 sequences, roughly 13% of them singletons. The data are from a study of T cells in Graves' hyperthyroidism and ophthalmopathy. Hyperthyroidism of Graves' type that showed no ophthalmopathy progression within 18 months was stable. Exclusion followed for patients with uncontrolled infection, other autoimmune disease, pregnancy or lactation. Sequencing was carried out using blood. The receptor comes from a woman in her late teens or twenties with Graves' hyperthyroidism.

The CDR3 protein is CASSFGGRPEETQYF. CDR3 DNA: TGTGCCAGCAGTTTCGGCGGGAGGCCCGAAGAAACCCAGTACTTC. The gene calls are TRBV28 and TRBJ2-5; TRBD2 aligns across 8 bases. The CDR3 sequence is 15 residues long. CDR1 MDHEN and CDR2 SYDVKM come from the germline V gene.